This T cell receptor (beta chain) was captured in a study of blood T cell repertoires in COVID-19. Source study methods: Reference gene primer amplification in the assay estimated nucleated cell counts. Sequenced by immunoSEQ multiplex PCR; TCRdb stores in-frame clones only, minus some. The V and J calls and clone size come from that table; D and trimming were worked out from the DNA. There are some 200,000 clones in the sample; 82% occur only once, and around 6.9% lies in the top ten. This clone has a handful of counts. CDR3 size: 11 residues. V was clipped by 7 bases and J by 9 bases, with 10 bases between them.

The sample taken for sequencing was peripheral blood. V usage is TRBV12-3 or TRBV12-4 and J usage is TRBJ2-1, with a weak D call TRBD2 (6 bases). This receptor was identified in a human donor with acute or convalescent COVID-19. The donor label of this sample is uncertain. CDR3 loop: CASTQAGEQFF. The CDR3 coding sequence is TGTGCCAGCACCCAAGCGGGTGAGCAGTTCTTC.